Presented here are 31 T cell receptor beta chains from one specimen sequenced in a study of CD8 T cells in Susac syndrome. Reverse transcription of 0.5 to 1 ug RNA was performed with random hexamers. MiXCR, run by TCRdb on the immunoSEQ multiplex PCR reads, gives a single entry per CDR3 protein. The sample includes roughly 44,000 distinct CDR3 sequences, 80% to 95% of them seen just once. Sequenced input: CD8+ T cells from PBMCs. These receptors were obtained from a human donor in good health.

This clonotype was observed once. The V gene is TRBV13, the J gene TRBJ1-1; no definite D call. The CDR3 is made up of 13 amino acids. Trimming removed 1 base from V and 4 bases from J, with 7 bases in between. CDR1 PRHDT and CDR2 FYEKMQ come from the germline V gene (reference sequence). The chain's CDR3 is CASSLELVTEAFF. The CDR3 region has the DNA TGTGCCAGCAGCTTAGAGTTAGTCACTGAAGCTTTCTTT.

The chain uses TRBV28 and TRBJ2-2; TRBD1 agrees at 11 bases. V gave up 5 bases and J gave up 6 bases; unmatched junction bases: 11. This CDR3 is built from 17 residues. Germline V lookup: CDR1 MDHEN, CDR2 SYDVKM. The CDR3 protein is CASSPRGQGAGAGELFF. In nucleotides, the CDR3 is TGTGCCAGCAGTCCACGAGGACAGGGGGCTGGGGCCGGGGAGCTGTTTTTT. The complete variable domain, with remaining parts taken from reference TRBV28 and TRBJ2-2, reads DVKVTQSSRYLVKRTGEKVFLECVQDMDHENMFWYRQDPGLGLRLIYFSYDVKMKEKGDIPEGYSVSREKKERFSLILESASTNQTSMYLCASSPRGQGAGAGELFFGEGSRLTVL.

This sequence joins TRBV19 and TRBJ2-7; D perhaps matches TRBD1 (5 bases). Looked up from germline, CDR1 is LNHDA and CDR2 is SQIVND (reference sequence). The CDR3 has 11 residues. The germline V and J ends were trimmed by 10 bases and 4 bases, with 11 bases remaining between them. CDR3 protein: CATLKGYEQYF. The CDR3 DNA follows: TGTGCCACCCTGAAGGGGTACGAGCAGTACTTC.

This chain connects TRBV13 to TRBJ1-1, with D perhaps matching TRBD1 (6 bases). Germline V gene lookup returns CDR1 PRHDT and CDR2 FYEKMQ (reference sequence). The CDR3 covers 16 residues. V was pared by 5 bases and J by 0 bases, with 16 bases between. The CDR3 region has the DNA TGTGCCAGCAGCCGGGGGGCAGTAATCATGAACACTGAAGCTTTCTTT. Protein product: CASSRGAVIMNTEAFF.

This chain uses TRBV7-9 with TRBJ2-2; D unresolved. V lost 8 bases and J 5 bases, leaving 9 bases between the germline ends. The CDR3 covers 12 residues. CDR1 and CDR2 (germline): SEHNR, FQNEAQ (reference sequence). The CDR3 DNA is TGTGCCAGCTTGACGGAAACCGGGGAGCTGTTTTTT. Translating it yields CASLTETGELFF.

The V call is TRBV29-1, the J call TRBJ2-2; D uncertain. Between the trimmed V and J ends, which lost 0 bases and 3 bases, there was a span of 11 bases. Germline V lookup: CDR1 SQVTM, CDR2 ANQGSEA. This CDR3 is 15 amino acids long. The CDR3 sequence is CSVEEGGPDTGELFF. CDR3 coding DNA: TGCAGCGTTGAAGAAGGCGGTCCAGACACCGGGGAGCTGTTTTTT.

The chain employs TRBV7-9 and TRBJ1-2, with 7 bases matching TRBD1. In germline, CDR1 is SEHNR, CDR2 FQNEAQ (reference sequence). The CDR3 is made up of 13 amino acids. Trimming at V came to 5 bases and at J to 6 bases, leaving 6 bases not matched to a gene. CDR3 sequence (DNA): TGTGCCAGCAGCCCCAGGGGGAGGAATGGCTACACCTTC. Translating it yields CASSPRGRNGYTF.

This clonotype has more than one count but fewer than ten. In DNA, the CDR3 is TGTGCCAGCAGCCAAGTCGGGCGGGACACCGCCTACGAGCAGTACTTC. It is translated as CASSQVGRDTAYEQYF. This sequence joins TRBV4-2 and TRBJ2-7; D may match TRBD1 or TRBD2 (6 bases each). Germline CDR1 LGHNA, CDR2 YNFKEQ. The CDR3 is 16 amino acids. Trimming took 1 base from V and 2 from J, leaving 15 bases between them.

This sequence joins TRBV27 and TRBJ2-3; 15 bases map to TRBD2. V was clipped by 4 bases and J by 0 bases; unmatched bases: 5. Germline V gene lookup returns CDR1 MNHEY and CDR2 SMNVEV (reference sequence). This CDR3 is built from 18 residues. The CDR3 reads CASSSPGLAGGSTDTQYF. CDR3 nucleotides: TGTGCCAGCAGTTCTCCCGGACTAGCGGGAGGGAGCACAGATACGCAGTATTTT.

The rearrangement joins TRBV5-1 to TRBJ2-1; TRBD2 aligns across 14 bases. V lost 4 bases to trimming and J lost 2 bases; unmatched junction nucleotides: 2. The CDR3 is 16 residues long. CDR1 is SGHRS, CDR2 YFSETQ, per germline. The CDR3 coding sequence is TGCGCCAGCAGCGAGGGACTAGCGGGAGCCTACAATGAGCAGTTCTTC. It yields the protein CASSEGLAGAYNEQFF.

This chain connects TRBV19 to TRBJ1-4, with TRBD1 matching over 11 bases. This CDR3 contains 15 residues. Germline loops: CDR1 LNHDA, CDR2 SQIVND (reference sequence). The junction had 6 bases not matched to a gene; V was cut back by 5 bases and J by 7 bases. CDR3 sequence: CASSWGTGGVEKLFF. The DNA of the CDR3 is TGTGCCAGTAGTTGGGGGACAGGGGGAGTTGAAAAACTGTTTTTT.

V and J are TRBV27 and TRBJ2-5; D unclear. V lost 5 bases and J lost 5, with 15 bases in between. CDR3 length: 14 residues. Germline V gives CDR1 MNHEY, CDR2 SMNVEV (reference sequence). CDR3: CASSPQVRWETQYF. CDR3 DNA: TGTGCCAGCAGTCCCCAGGTCAGGTGGGAGACCCAGTACTTC.

V and J are TRBV7-9 and TRBJ2-7, with 10 positions matching TRBD2. Germline CDR1 reads SEHNR; CDR2 reads FQNEAQ (reference sequence). V trimming: 1 base; J trimming: 6 bases; junction bases outside the gene matches: 6. CDR3 size: 15 residues. The CDR3 DNA reads TGTGCCAGCAGCTTAGGGCTAGCGGGAGTATTCGAGCAGTACTTC. Amino acids: CASSLGLAGVFEQYF.

The chain uses TRBV28 and TRBJ2-7; a weak D match, TRBD1 (5 bases). Per the germline V gene, CDR1 is MDHEN and CDR2 is SYDVKM. The CDR3 covers 15 residues. V dropped 7 bases and J dropped 2 bases, with 18 bases sitting between them. Here the CDR3 DNA reads TGTGCCAGCAAAACCTCAGCAGGGCTGACCTACGAGCAGTACTTC. It encodes CASKTSAGLTYEQYF.

This clonotype was detected once. This chain uses TRBV10-3 with TRBJ2-7, with D tentatively TRBD2 (7 bases). V lost 8 bases and J lost 1, with 15 bases in between. The CDR3 totals 14 residues. Germline V gene lookup returns CDR1 ENHRY and CDR2 SYGVKD. The CDR3 DNA reads TGTGCCATCGGGAGGGGGGACCGGTCCTACGAGCAGTACTTC. Translation gives CAIGRGDRSYEQYF.

V usage is TRBV24-1 and J usage is TRBJ2-1, with 9 nucleotides matching TRBD1. Germline V CDR1 and CDR2: KGHDR, SFDVKD. CDR3 size: 15 residues. J was trimmed by 4 bases and V by 4 bases; bases with no gene match: 4. As DNA, the CDR3 is TGTGCCACCAGTGAACAGGGGGCCTATTACAATGAGCAGTTCTTC. It is translated as CATSEQGAYYNEQFF.

The chain recombines TRBV4-1 with TRBJ1-1, with no clear D. The CDR3 loop spans 14 amino acids. Germline V gene lookup returns CDR1 MGHRA and CDR2 YSYEKL. The germline V and J ends were trimmed by 1 base and 1 base, with 7 bases remaining between them. CDR3: CASSQVGGNTEAFF. CDR3 DNA sequence: TGCGCCAGCAGCCAAGTGGGCGGGAACACTGAAGCTTTCTTT.

The chain combines TRBV7-9 with TRBJ2-2, with a tentative D call TRBD2 (6 bases). V lost 2 bases and J 9 bases, leaving 10 bases between the germline ends. The CDR3 contains 13 residues. The V gene's germline CDR1 is SEHNR and CDR2 FQNEAQ (reference sequence). CDR3 loop: CASSLPGTRELFF. Here the CDR3 DNA reads TGTGCCAGCAGCTTACCGGGGACTCGGGAGCTGTTTTTT.

The J gene is TRBJ2-7, the V gene TRBV7-9, with D perhaps given as TRBD1 or TRBD2 (5 bases each). The CDR3 is made up of 13 amino acids. V lost 1 base, J lost 6 bases, and 10 bases lay in between. CDR1 is SEHNR, CDR2 FQNEAQ, per germline (reference sequence). CDR3 DNA sequence: TGTGCCAGCAGCTTAGATGGGGGAATCGAGCAGTACTTC. Its translation is CASSLDGGIEQYF.

The chain couples TRBV29-1 to TRBJ2-1, with 8 nucleotides matching TRBD2. The CDR3 sequence is 14 residues long. Trimming cost V 6 bases and J 6 bases; bases outside gene matches: 10. CDR1 is SQVTM, CDR2 ANQGSEA, per germline. The CDR3 bases are TGCAGCGTGGGGGGACTAGAGAGACGCAATGAGCAGTTCTTC. Its translation: CSVGGLERRNEQFF.

The V and J genes are TRBV12-3 or TRBV12-4 and TRBJ1-1; D uncertain. The V end was cut by 3 bases, the J end by 6 bases, with 14 bases between. The CDR3 is 14 residues long. CDR3 sequence: CASSLGILGPEAFF. As DNA, the CDR3 is TGTGCCAGCAGTTTGGGCATCCTTGGTCCTGAAGCTTTCTTT.

The chain recombines TRBV20-1 with TRBJ1-2; 11 bases map to TRBD1. V shed 5 bases and J 3 bases; nucleotides not matched to a gene: 11. CDR1 DFQATT and CDR2 SNEGSKA come from the germline V gene (reference sequence). The length of the CDR3 is 16 residues. CDR3 protein: CSALNRDRGNHYGYTF. CDR3 sequence (DNA): TGCAGTGCTTTGAACCGGGACAGGGGGAACCACTATGGCTACACCTTC.

The chain links TRBV23-1 to TRBJ2-2; 14 nucleotides align to TRBD2. TRBV23-1 belongs to the ORF category, with a function that is uncertain. V shed 2 bases and J 4 bases; nucleotides not matched to a gene: 0. This CDR3 comprises 16 residues. DNA for the CDR3: TGCGCCAGCAGTCAAGGGACTAGCGGGAGCACCGGGGAGCTGTTTTTT. The encoded protein is CASSQGTSGSTGELFF.

The V call is TRBV5-6, the J call TRBJ1-5; no firm D call. The germline V gene encodes CDR1 SGHDT and CDR2 YYEEEE. The CDR3 contains 13 residues. Trimming took 3 bases from V and 0 from J, leaving 4 bases between them. This CDR3 reads CASSSGSNQPQHF. In DNA form, the CDR3 reads TGTGCCAGCAGCTCTGGTAGCAATCAGCCCCAGCATTTT.

The chain is built from TRBV5-5 and TRBJ2-1; D tentatively reads TRBD1 or TRBD2 (5 bases each). The V end lost 3 bases, the J end lost 9 bases, and 7 bases lay between the germline ends. From germline, CDR1 is SGHKS and CDR2 YYEKEE (reference sequence). The CDR3 has 11 amino acids. The CDR3 DNA is TGTGCCAGCAGCTGGGGGTTTGAGCAGTTCTTC. Protein product: CASSWGFEQFF.

The chain is built from TRBV12-3 or TRBV12-4 and TRBJ2-1, with D perhaps TRBD1 (5 bases). V lost 4 bases, J lost 16 bases, and 17 bases lay in between. The CDR3 totals 12 residues. The CDR3 loop is CASSSDTDSSFF. The CDR3, as DNA: TGTGCCAGCAGTTCCGACACAGACAGCAGTTTCTTC.

The V call is TRBV29-1, the J call TRBJ2-1; the D is unclear. The germline CDR1 and CDR2 sequences are SQVTM and ANQGSEA. There are 13 residues in the CDR3. The ends were cut back, 0 bases at V and 8 bases at J, with 11 bases in the middle. CDR3 loop: CSVEDSSIDEQFF. As DNA, the CDR3 is TGCAGCGTTGAAGATTCCTCCATCGATGAGCAGTTCTTC.

The J gene is TRBJ2-7, the V gene TRBV7-9, with D possibly being TRBD2 (6 bases). Germline loops: CDR1 SEHNR, CDR2 FQNEAQ (reference sequence). The ends were cut back, 8 bases at V and 0 bases at J, with 11 bases in the middle. This CDR3 region has 13 residues. The CDR3 reads CASAIAVSYEQYF. In nucleotides, the CDR3 is TGTGCCAGCGCGATAGCGGTCTCCTACGAGCAGTACTTC.

V is TRBV7-9 and J is TRBJ2-4; weak D call: TRBD2 (5 bases). Germline V gene sequence: CDR1 SEHNR, CDR2 FQNEAQ (reference sequence). The CDR3 has 15 residues. The V end lost 4 bases, the J end lost 1 base, and 11 bases lay between the germline ends. CDR3 residues: CASSSSGRAKNIQYF. The CDR3 bases are TGTGCCAGCAGCTCCTCGGGAAGGGCCAAAAACATTCAGTACTTC.

This clonotype has only one observation. The chain recombines TRBV27 with TRBJ2-4; perhaps D is TRBD1 or TRBD2 (6 bases each). This CDR3 region has 14 residues. The V end was cut by 5 bases, the J end by 6 bases, with 14 bases between. Germline CDR1 and CDR2: MNHEY and SMNVEV (reference sequence). CDR3 in amino acids: CASSTGGLGNIQYF. The CDR3 bases are TGTGCCAGCAGTACCGGGGGCCTAGGAAACATTCAGTACTTC.

The rearrangement links TRBV20-1 to TRBJ2-2, with 12 nucleotides matching TRBD2. After removal of 5 bases from V and 6 bases from J, the junction contained 10 bases not matched to a gene. Germline loops: CDR1 DFQATT, CDR2 SNEGSKA (reference sequence). This CDR3 region has 16 residues. CDR3 sequence reads: CSARGALAGGAGELFF. The CDR3, as DNA: TGCAGTGCTCGGGGGGCACTAGCGGGAGGCGCCGGGGAGCTGTTTTTT.